This T cell receptor beta chain was sequenced in a study of T cell responses to AZD1222 COVID-19 vaccine. Study-wide points: Among the donors, most were white British and more were female, and clonal diversity was possibly underestimated.

In germline, CDR1 is LGHNA, CDR2 YNFKEQ. The CDR3 loop spans 16 amino acids. V shed 4 bases, J shed 2 bases, and the junction held 6 bases outside the gene matches. Notes on this clone: The antigen is undetermined.

Data came from immunoSEQ multiplex PCR; TCRdb stores just in-frame clones and leaves some out. Found here are about 270,000 clones, 90% to 95% of them singletons; the top ten hold 0.55%. This specimen was peripheral blood, taken 28 days after the second AZD1222 dose. This receptor was identified in an adult who received the AZD1222 COVID-19 vaccine. The chain is built from TRBV4-2 and TRBJ2-7, with 12 bases that match TRBD2. The CDR3, as DNA: TGTGCCAGCAGCCCTGGGACTAGCGGGCTAACCTACGAGCAGTACTTC. Its protein is CASSPGTSGLTYEQYF.